This T cell receptor (beta chain) emerged from a study of cytomegalovirus exposure and HLA in healthy donors. Whole-study findings and limits: Associated with cytomegalovirus, according to the listing, were some 180 TCR beta chains.

This clone came up a few times. Its antigen is unknown. The CDR3 extends over 13 amino acids. Germline V gives CDR1 PRHDT, CDR2 FYEKMQ (reference sequence). With 5 bases clipped from V and 8 bases from J, the junction kept 7 bases outside the gene matches. Use of 60 Vbeta and 13 Jbeta primers characterized the PCR. Repertoires were generated with immunoSEQ multiplex PCR, while TCRdb's copy carries only in-frame clones and drops some. The sample lists 35,000 to 40,000 clones, approximately 66% occurring once. The sequence was obtained from a man aged 50 to 60 in good health and CMV-seropositive. V gene TRBV13 combines with J gene TRBJ1-2; TRBD1 aligns across 8 bases. The sequencing input was PBMCs. The CDR3 DNA reads TGTGCCAGCAGCCTTGGACAGGGTCACGGCTACACCTTC. It specifies CASSLGQGHGYTF.